This T cell receptor beta chain derives from a study of cytomegalovirus exposure and HLA in healthy donors. Study-wide findings and caveats: It was approximately 150 TCR beta chains that were listed as cytomegalovirus-associated. Roughly uniform sequencing depth across donors was assumed, possibly incorrectly. Being productive about 87% or about 30% of the time was typical of most TCR beta V segments in an earlier analysis. Rarity held for most TCR sequences, but there were some public TCRs that occurred in many donors.

In the case of this clone: What it recognizes is unknown.

The PCR ran on 60 Vbeta and 13 Jbeta primers. Data came from immunoSEQ multiplex PCR; TCRdb stores just in-frame clones and leaves some out. The data hold about 150,000 clones, with roughly 68% observed a single time. V trimming: 2 bases; J trimming: 6 bases; junction bases outside the gene matches: 3. Germline V gives CDR1 SGHRS, CDR2 YFSETQ. This CDR3 is 15 amino acids long. V and J are TRBV5-1 and TRBJ2-1; 12 positions match TRBD2. Material: PBMCs. This clonotype was sampled from a man aged 30 to 39 in good health and CMV-seropositive. The CDR3 DNA sequence: TGCGCCAGCAGCTTAGGACTAGCGGGGATCAATGAGCAGTTCTTC. The encoded protein is CASSLGLAGINEQFF.